One sample yielded the 14 T cell receptor beta chains listed below, sequenced in a study of shared clonotypes between healthy human individuals. Some clones are missing from TCRdb's copy, which holds only in-frame ones; the method was immunoSEQ multiplex PCR. The sample has about 480,000 clones; over 60% are singletons. Sequenced input: PBMCs. The source is a woman aged 40 to 49 in good health. Some clones in this sample may be carry-over from other donors' samples.

This clone has a handful of counts. Distinct nucleotide sequences in the sample also encode this CDR3. The chain combines TRBV6-5 with TRBJ1-5, with D unresolved. The CDR3 loop spans 13 amino acids. V dropped 6 bases and J dropped 0 bases, with 6 bases sitting between them. The germline CDR1 and CDR2 sequences are MNHEY and SVGAGI. CDR3 sequence reads: CASSRYSNQPQHF. The DNA for the CDR3 is TGTGCCAGCAGCCGGTATAGCAATCAGCCCCAGCATTTT.

J is TRBJ2-2 and V is TRBV19, with D tentatively TRBD1 (5 bases). Trimming removed 2 bases at V and 7 bases at J, with 11 bases between. The CDR3 runs 14 residues. Germline V lookup: CDR1 LNHDA, CDR2 SQIVND (reference sequence). For the CDR3, the DNA is TGTGCCAGTAGTATACAAGGGGCGGACGGGGAGCTGTTTTTT. This sequence encodes CASSIQGADGELFF.

J is TRBJ2-3 and V is TRBV2; the match to TRBD2 covers 11 bases. Germline V gene sequence: CDR1 SNHLY, CDR2 FYNNEI. J was trimmed by 3 bases and V by 7 bases; bases with no gene match: 6. The CDR3 covers 15 residues. For the CDR3, the DNA is TGTGCCAGCACACCGGGACTAGCGGCTACAGATACGCAGTATTTT. Its translation is CASTPGLAATDTQYF. Together with reference TRBV2 and TRBJ2-3, the CDR3 gives the full variable domain: EPEVTQTPSHQVTQMGQEVILRCVPISNHLYFYWYRQILGQKVEFLVSFYNNEISEKSEIFDDQFSVERPDGSNFTLKIRSTKLEDSAMYFCASTPGLAATDTQYFGPGTRLTVL.

The V call is TRBV7-3, the J call TRBJ2-2, with 13 bases identical to TRBD2. CDR1 is SGHTA and CDR2 is FQGTGA in the germline V gene. The CDR3 contains 16 residues. V was pared by 4 bases and J by 4 bases, with 3 bases of the junction left unmatched. The CDR3 coding sequence is TGTGCCAGCAGCTCGGGACTAGCGGGATCCACCGGGGAGCTGTTTTTT. Translated: CASSSGLAGSTGELFF. The full variable domain, completed using reference TRBV7-3 and TRBJ2-2, is GAGVSQTPSNKVTEKGKYVELRCDPISGHTALYWYRQSLGQGPEFLIYFQGTGAADDSGLPNDRFFAVRPEGSVSTLKIQRTERGDSAVYLCASSSGLAGSTGELFFGEGSRLTVL.

The CDR3 sequence is CASSKEGRKNEKLFF. CDR3 bases: TGTGCCAGCAGCAAGGAGGGACGGAAGAATGAAAAACTGTTTTTT. The rearrangement joins TRBV9 to TRBJ1-4; weak D call: TRBD1 (5 bases). Germline loops: CDR1 SGDLS, CDR2 YYNGEE. Trimming removed 4 bases from V and 5 bases from J, with 15 bases in between. The CDR3 length is 15 residues.

The CDR3 spells CASSMFGPQHF. The CDR3 DNA reads as TGTGCCAGTAGTATGTTTGGGCCCCAGCATTTT. The chain combines TRBV19 with TRBJ1-5; the D is unclear. Germline values: CDR1 LNHDA, CDR2 SQIVND (reference sequence). V was cut by 3 bases and J by 9 bases, with 6 bases left in between. The CDR3 has 11 amino acids.

This chain joins TRBV4-3 and TRBJ2-1, with 9 bases fitting TRBD2. V shed 0 bases and J 1 base; nucleotides not matched to a gene: 1. Germline CDR1 LGHNA, CDR2 YSLEER. The CDR3 has 16 amino acids. CDR3 loop: CASSQDAGGSYNEQFF. The CDR3 coding sequence is TGCGCCAGCAGCCAAGATGCGGGGGGGTCCTACAATGAGCAGTTCTTC.

V is TRBV4-2 and J is TRBJ2-7, with D perhaps TRBD1 or TRBD2 (5 bases each). V lost 0 bases and J lost 1, with 13 bases in between. The CDR3 is made up of 16 amino acids. Germline-derived CDR1 and CDR2 are LGHNA and YNFKEQ. CDR3 sequence: CASSQEGTTASYEQYF. For the CDR3, the DNA is TGTGCCAGCAGCCAAGAGGGGACGACGGCATCCTACGAGCAGTACTTC.

J is TRBJ2-2 and V is TRBV9; 9 bases agree with TRBD1. The V and J ends lost 0 bases and 2 bases, in that order; junction bases with no gene match: 5. Germline V lookup: CDR1 SGDLS, CDR2 YYNGEE. The CDR3 extends over 17 amino acids. The CDR3 region is CASSVDPGQGNTGELFF. Written as DNA, the CDR3 is TGTGCCAGCAGCGTAGACCCGGGACAGGGTAACACCGGGGAGCTGTTTTTT.

Only a few counts were recorded for this clone. The rearrangement uses TRBV6-6 and TRBJ1-2; tentative D call: TRBD1 (5 bases). The CDR3 is 15 residues long. In germline, CDR1 is MNHNY, CDR2 SVGAGI (reference sequence). With 5 bases removed from V and 0 bases from J, the gap between germline ends came to 13 bases. Here the CDR3 reads CASSPGTRANYGYTF. DNA for the CDR3: TGTGCCAGCAGTCCCGGGACCCGAGCTAACTATGGCTACACCTTC.

The chain is built from TRBV5-3 and TRBJ1-1; D is unclear. TRBV5-3 is an ORF; its function is uncertain. Deletions cut 4 bases from V and 6 bases from J, with 10 bases between. The CDR3 covers 12 residues. The CDR3 sequence is CARSETNAEAFF. As DNA, the CDR3 is TGTGCCAGAAGCGAGACCAATGCTGAAGCTTTCTTT.

This clone was seen only a few times. The gene calls are TRBV5-1 and TRBJ2-7; a possible D gene is TRBD2 (6 bases). From germline, CDR1 is SGHRS and CDR2 YFSETQ. The V end was cut by 2 bases, the J end by 6 bases, with 9 bases between. This CDR3 comprises 12 residues. The CDR3 loop is CASSFSRGEQYF. In DNA form, the CDR3 reads TGCGCCAGCAGCTTCTCGCGGGGCGAGCAGTACTTC.

This chain connects TRBV6-5 to TRBJ2-1; unclear D gene. Germline assignment: CDR1 MNHEY and CDR2 SVGAGI. The CDR3 runs 15 residues. Trimming took off 2 bases at V and 5 bases at J, with 13 bases between the two ends. This CDR3 is CASSYTVQNNNEQFF. The CDR3 nucleotides are TGTGCCAGCAGTTACACGGTACAGAACAACAATGAGCAGTTCTTC.

The table lists this clone with a few counts. The rearrangement uses TRBV5-1 and TRBJ2-2; 12 nucleotides line up with TRBD2. Germline V gives CDR1 SGHRS, CDR2 YFSETQ. The trim removed 4 bases at V and 0 bases at J, leaving 7 bases unmatched. The CDR3 is 18 residues long. The CDR3 here is CASSIGLAGSANTGELFF. CDR3 in DNA: TGCGCCAGCAGCATCGGACTAGCGGGGTCTGCGAACACCGGGGAGCTGTTTTTT.